This TCR beta chain was identified in a study of memory CD4+ T cells and cytomegalovirus serostatus. V lost 5 bases to trimming and J lost 10 bases, with 17 bases between them. The CDR3 spans 12 residues. Per germline, CDR1 GTSNPN and CDR2 SVGIG (reference sequence). This clone was detected only once. Sequenced by immunoSEQ multiplex PCR; TCRdb stores in-frame clones only, minus some. Of about 56,000 clones listed, over 65% are singletons. The sort gate was single viable CD3+CD4+CD8-CD45RO+ cells for memory CD4+ T cells. The chain links TRBV30 to TRBJ1-1, with TRBD1 as a possible D gene (5 bases). Sequenced sample: memory CD4+ T cells from blood. The sequence was collected from an adult in good health and CMV-seropositive. This CDR3 is CAWGRGTPTAFF. CDR3 bases: TGTGCCTGGGGAAGGGGAACCCCCACAGCTTTCTTT.